This note documents a single T cell receptor beta chain sequence. Its antigen is unknown. The data were obtained in a study of PD-1 blockade in classical Hodgkin lymphoma. Study-wide points: Diversity similar to that of newly diagnosed patients was seen at baseline in complete responders.

Every patient experienced relapse after autologous stem cell transplantation, and brentuximab vedotin exposure varied. The protocol was immunoSEQ multiplex PCR, while the TCRdb copy is restricted to in-frame clones and leaves out a portion. Among about 29,000 clones, 70% to 80% were seen once, and the ten largest hold 4%. This CDR3 contains 17 residues. Trimming removed 3 bases from V and 3 bases from J; junction bases left unmatched: 8. Germline V CDR1 and CDR2: SNHLY, FYNNEI. The specimen comprised peripheral blood mononuclear cells (PBMCs), sampled before the second cycle of nivolumab. This clonotype originated in a human donor with classical Hodgkin lymphoma. The chain links TRBV2 to TRBJ2-2, with 9 bases aligning to TRBD1. CDR3 residues: CASSETGTGTYTGELFF. In nucleotides, the CDR3 is TGTGCCAGCAGTGAGACCGGGACAGGGACGTACACCGGGGAGCTGTTTTTT.